This is a list of T cell receptor beta chains from one sample in a study of T cells after yellow fever vaccination. TCRdb processed the 5' RACE reads anew with MiXCR; each CDR3 protein has one entry. The sample consists of 50,000 to 65,000 distinct CDR3 sequences, about 6.3% of them appearing once. Sample: CD8+ T cells not binding an NS4B(214-222) dextramer, sorted from PBMCs, taken around 45 days after the first yellow fever vaccination. These TCRs come from a young man who received the YFV17D yellow fever vaccine. Each CDR3 is given with its conserved first and last residue. D genes are given only for firm matches. The listing skips clone size in some rows; elsewhere it reads once, few, many or a size class.

>TRBD1|TRBV29-1|TRBJ2-4|many
TGCAGCGTTGAGGGTAGGGGGACAGGGGAAAACATTCAGTACTTC
CSVEGRGTGENIQYF
>TRBD1|TRBV6-1|TRBJ2-5|-
TGTGCCAGCAGACTTTACAGGGGTTCGGACCAAGAGACCCAGTACTTC
CASRLYRGSDQETQYF
>-|TRBV12-5|TRBJ1-5|few
TGTGCTAGTGGTTTGGGGGATAGCAATCAGCCCCAGCATTTT
CASGLGDSNQPQHF
>TRBD2|TRBV7-2|TRBJ2-3|few
TGTGCCAGCAGCTTAGTAGCGGGGGGAGCCACAGATACGCAGTATTTT
CASSLVAGGATDTQYF
>TRBD2|TRBV3-1|TRBJ2-1|many
TGTGCCAGCAGCCCGCGGGGGACCTCCTACAATGAGCAGTTCTTC
CASSPRGTSYNEQFF
>TRBD1|TRBV29-1|TRBJ2-1|few
TGCAGCGTTGAACCCCAATACAGGGGAAATGAGCAGTTCTTC
CSVEPQYRGNEQFF
>-|TRBV28|TRBJ1-6|many
TGTGCCAGCAGTGCCTTGGGTAATTCACCCCTCCACTTT
CASSALGNSPLHF
>-|TRBV29-1|TRBJ1-1|-
TGCAGCGTCCAACAATACAGGGTGTACGGGGGCACTGAAGCTTTCTTT
CSVQQYRVYGGTEAFF
>-|TRBV6-5|TRBJ2-7|many
TGTGCCAGCAGCCTCGTTCTGGGGCCGAGGGAGCAGTACTTC
CASSLVLGPREQYF
>-|TRBV12-3/TRBV12-4|TRBJ2-5|few
TGTGCCAGCAGGGCCCCAGGGGTCGAGACCCAGTACTTC
CASRAPGVETQYF
>TRBD1|TRBV7-2|TRBJ1-4|-
TGTGCCAGCAGCCCGGACAGGGGGGTTGAAAAACTGTTTTTT
CASSPDRGVEKLFF
>-|TRBV21-1|TRBJ2-3|few
TGTGCCAGCAGCAAACCCCGTACGCGGGGGAGGGGAGATACGCAGTATTTT
CASSKPRTRGRGDTQYF
>-|TRBV7-9|TRBJ2-5|many
TGTGCCAGCAGCTCCGACACCCAAGAGACCCAGTACTTC
CASSSDTQETQYF
>-|TRBV20-1|TRBJ1-6|-
TGCAGTGCTCGACAGGCTAGTTCACCCCTCCACTTT
CSARQASSPLHF
>-|TRBV9|TRBJ2-1|many
TGTGCCAGCAGCGTAGAACTGCAACAGATCGATGAGCAGTTCTTC
CASSVELQQIDEQFF
>-|TRBV29-1|TRBJ1-2|-
TGCAGCGTTGAAGAAGGCGGTGCCAACTATGGCTACACCTTC
CSVEEGGANYGYTF
>-|TRBV7-9|TRBJ2-5|-
TGTGCCAGCAGCTTAGCGTCTTCTGAGGAGACCCAGTACTTC
CASSLASSEETQYF
>TRBD2|TRBV27|TRBJ2-7|many
TGTGCCAGCAGCCGGGAGGGAGGCTACGAGCAGTACTTC
CASSREGGYEQYF
>TRBD2|TRBV9|TRBJ2-3|-
TGTGCCAGCAGCGCAGCGAGGGCGACTAGCGGGGATGGAGATACGCAGTATTTT
CASSAARATSGDGDTQYF
>TRBD2|TRBV13|TRBJ2-1|-
TGTGCCAGCAGCTTGCGGGGGGGGGGCAATGAGCAGTTCTTC
CASSLRGGGNEQFF
>TRBD1|TRBV2|TRBJ1-5|many
TGTGCCAGCAGGACTTACAGGGGTCCCAATCAGCCCCAGCATTTT
CASRTYRGPNQPQHF
>-|TRBV29-1|TRBJ1-2|-
TGCAGCGCCTCCGATAACTATGGCTACACCTTC
CSASDNYGYTF
>-|TRBV4-1|TRBJ2-5|many
TGCGCCAGCAGCCAAGATCCGGGAGAGACCCAGTACTTC
CASSQDPGETQYF
>TRBD1|TRBV6-5|TRBJ1-2|few
TGTGCCAGCAGTTACTCGGGACAGGGAAACTATGGCTACACCTTC
CASSYSGQGNYGYTF